Below, one TCR beta chain is given with its context. Its cognate antigen has yet to be identified. The record has no base qualities; no much larger clone is one base away. This sample is part of a study of control samples from healthy donors and cancer patients (TCRdb year 2020). Library creation used the immunoSEQ multiplex PCR assay. The immuneACCESS repertoire file appears here via TCRdb, limited to in-frame rearrangements. These files lack a portion of the clones; in checked studies, under half of the deficit traces to unresolved V genes, and the cause of the others is not known. The sample includes around 110,000 clones, with 80% to 90% observed a single time. The ten largest clonotypes hold approximately 1% of the sample. From its cysteine to its phenylalanine, the CDR3 spans 19 amino acids. Only the CDR3 region is kept as DNA, spanning 57 bases read in frame from base 1. V lost 6 bases and J lost 1 base; the stretch between them is 25 bases long.

The clonotype originates from a woman in her fifties or sixties with colorectal cancer. Sequencing used PBMCs. The sequence links TRBV23-1 to TRBJ2-1; the D gene is not confidently resolved. TRBV23-1 is an open reading frame whose function is uncertain. The DNA is TGCGCCAGCAGACAACTCTCGAGTCCCCAATGGCCGTCCTACAATGAGCAGTTCTTC. Translated, it reads CASRQLSSPQWPSYNEQFF.